This record covers a single T cell receptor beta chain. This CDR3 comprises 12 residues. V was shortened by 3 bases and J by 13 bases, with 15 bases between the two germline ends. The germline V gene encodes CDR1 MDHEN and CDR2 SYDVKM. This sample is part of a study of response to subunit inactivated influenza vaccine. Via MiXCR, TCRdb re-called the RT-PCR reads, giving one row per CDR3 protein. This sample has around 300,000 distinct CDR3 sequences; 20% to 25% occur once, and the top ten carry 9% to 12%. The V and J genes are TRBV28 and TRBJ1-2; no clear D. Specimen: PBMCs from blood, collected approximately 22 months after vaccination. This clonotype originated in a man aged 50 to 69 who received an inactivated influenza vaccine. Here the CDR3 reads CASSLSQAGSTF. DNA of the CDR3: TGTGCCAGCAGTTTGTCCCAGGCTGGGAGCACCTTC.